This is a list of T cell receptor beta chains from one sample in a study of CD8 T cells in ankylosing spondylitis. Via MiXCR, TCRdb re-called the 5' RACE reads, giving one row per CDR3 protein. The data contain about 210,000 distinct CDR3 sequences, 8.2% of them singletons. The sequencing sample was made of blood, either unsorted or a sorted T cell fraction (not recorded which). These receptor sequences come from a female donor with ankylosing spondylitis or in good health (not recorded which). Both conserved end residues are part of each CDR3. The D gene is left open where the match is weak. Size values are once, few and many counts, or a class for expanded clones, and some rows have none.

abundance: NA
j_gene: TRBJ1-2
v_gene: TRBV7-9
d_gene: TRBD1
CDR3aa: CATQGQGKDRHGYTF
CDR3nt: TGTGCCACCCAGGGACAGGGAAAGGACAGACATGGCTACACCTTC

abundance: few
j_gene: TRBJ1-2
v_gene: TRBV19
d_gene: TRBD1
CDR3aa: CASSLTGDDYGYTF
CDR3nt: TGTGCCAGTAGTTTGACAGGGGACGACTATGGCTACACCTTC

abundance: NA
j_gene: TRBJ2-2
v_gene: TRBV7-6
d_gene: NA
CDR3aa: CASLRDMNTGELFF
CDR3nt: TGTGCCAGCCTCCGGGACATGAACACCGGGGAGCTGTTTTTT

abundance: few
j_gene: TRBJ1-1
v_gene: TRBV2
d_gene: NA
CDR3aa: CASTPAVPGDTEAFF
CDR3nt: TGTGCCAGCACCCCGGCTGTGCCCGGGGACACTGAAGCTTTCTTT

abundance: many
j_gene: TRBJ2-3
v_gene: TRBV20-1
d_gene: TRBD2
CDR3aa: CSAPRPLAGGDTQYF
CDR3nt: TGCAGTGCTCCCCGCCCACTAGCGGGAGGGGATACGCAGTATTTT

abundance: many
j_gene: TRBJ2-2
v_gene: TRBV5-1
d_gene: NA
CDR3aa: CASSLSMLATGELFF
CDR3nt: TGCGCCAGCAGCTTGTCCATGTTGGCTACCGGGGAGCTGTTTTTT

abundance: many
j_gene: TRBJ1-5
v_gene: TRBV15
d_gene: NA
CDR3aa: CATSSDEERLRPQHF
CDR3nt: TGTGCCACCAGCAGTGATGAGGAGCGCCTACGGCCCCAGCATTTT

abundance: many
j_gene: TRBJ1-4
v_gene: TRBV5-1
d_gene: NA
CDR3aa: CASSSGTFHRQEEKLFF
CDR3nt: TGCGCCAGCAGCTCCGGGACATTTCATCGCCAAGAGGAAAAACTGTTTTTT

abundance: many
j_gene: TRBJ1-3
v_gene: TRBV20-1
d_gene: NA
CDR3aa: CSAIDSPGNTIYF
CDR3nt: TGCAGTGCGATCGACAGCCCTGGAAACACCATATATTTT

abundance: many
j_gene: TRBJ2-3
v_gene: TRBV20-1
d_gene: TRBD2
CDR3aa: CSVERDGTDTQYF
CDR3nt: TGCAGTGTCGAGCGGGATGGCACAGATACGCAGTATTTT

abundance: few
j_gene: TRBJ2-1
v_gene: TRBV24-1
d_gene: NA
CDR3aa: CATATDFHNEQFF
CDR3nt: TGTGCCACCGCGACAGACTTCCACAATGAGCAGTTCTTC

abundance: many
j_gene: TRBJ2-1
v_gene: TRBV20-1
d_gene: NA
CDR3aa: CSARRAPINNEQFF
CDR3nt: TGCAGTGCTAGAAGGGCCCCAATAAACAATGAGCAGTTCTTC

abundance: many
j_gene: TRBJ1-2
v_gene: TRBV12-3/TRBV12-4
d_gene: TRBD1
CDR3aa: CASSMTGPPGIYGYTF
CDR3nt: TGTGCCAGCAGCATGACAGGGCCCCCCGGCATATATGGCTACACCTTC

abundance: many
j_gene: TRBJ2-7
v_gene: TRBV29-1
d_gene: NA
CDR3aa: CSVGEDSYEQYF
CDR3nt: TGCAGCGTTGGGGAGGATTCCTACGAGCAGTACTTC

abundance: NA
j_gene: TRBJ2-1
v_gene: TRBV6-5
d_gene: TRBD2
CDR3aa: CVSSSARRLAIYEQFF
CDR3nt: TGTGTCAGCAGTTCTGCCAGGAGACTAGCTATCTATGAGCAGTTCTTC

abundance: many
j_gene: TRBJ2-1
v_gene: TRBV6-5
d_gene: NA
CDR3aa: CASSYEGVYNEQFF
CDR3nt: TGTGCCAGCAGTTACGAGGGGGTCTACAATGAGCAGTTCTTC

abundance: many
j_gene: TRBJ2-3
v_gene: TRBV9
d_gene: TRBD1
CDR3aa: CASSNRGRGKDTQYF
CDR3nt: TGTGCCAGCAGTAACAGGGGGCGAGGAAAAGATACGCAGTATTTT

abundance: many
j_gene: TRBJ2-2
v_gene: TRBV29-1
d_gene: NA
CDR3aa: CSVEGERGRELFF
CDR3nt: TGCAGCGTTGAAGGGGAGAGGGGCCGGGAGCTGTTTTTT

abundance: many
j_gene: TRBJ1-1
v_gene: TRBV4-3
d_gene: NA
CDR3aa: CASSQDSRGRNTEAFF
CDR3nt: TGCGCCAGCAGCCAAGATTCCCGGGGGCGAAACACTGAAGCTTTCTTT

abundance: many
j_gene: TRBJ2-2
v_gene: TRBV5-6
d_gene: TRBD2
CDR3aa: CASSPTGGAGELFF
CDR3nt: TGTGCCAGCAGCCCGACGGGGGGGGCCGGGGAGCTGTTTTTT

abundance: NA
j_gene: TRBJ1-4
v_gene: TRBV29-1
d_gene: NA
CDR3aa: CSVASSTNEKLFF
CDR3nt: TGCAGCGTCGCTTCATCAACTAATGAAAAACTGTTTTTT

abundance: few
j_gene: TRBJ2-1
v_gene: TRBV7-2
d_gene: TRBD1
CDR3aa: CASSPTGIHEQFF
CDR3nt: TGTGCCAGCAGCCCGACAGGGATCCATGAGCAGTTCTTC

abundance: many
j_gene: TRBJ2-7
v_gene: TRBV12-3/TRBV12-4
d_gene: NA
CDR3aa: CASSLQGFLEQYF
CDR3nt: TGTGCCAGCAGTCTTCAGGGGTTCCTCGAGCAGTACTTC

abundance: many
j_gene: TRBJ2-2
v_gene: TRBV4-3
d_gene: TRBD2
CDR3aa: CASSQSGRNTGELFF
CDR3nt: TGCGCCAGCAGCCAAAGCGGGAGGAACACCGGGGAGCTGTTTTTT

abundance: NA
j_gene: TRBJ2-5
v_gene: TRBV19
d_gene: NA
CDR3aa: CASSIDHGNQETQYF
CDR3nt: TGTGCCAGTAGTATAGATCACGGAAACCAAGAGACCCAGTACTTC

abundance: many
j_gene: TRBJ2-7
v_gene: TRBV7-2
d_gene: NA
CDR3aa: CASSPRGSSYEQYF
CDR3nt: TGTGCCAGCAGCCCCCGGGGTAGCTCCTACGAGCAGTACTTC

abundance: many
j_gene: TRBJ2-1
v_gene: TRBV30
d_gene: TRBD2
CDR3aa: CAWSLAGINEQFF
CDR3nt: TGTGCCTGGAGTCTAGCGGGGATCAATGAGCAGTTCTTC

abundance: many
j_gene: TRBJ2-2
v_gene: TRBV7-6
d_gene: NA
CDR3aa: CASSPITFGGTGELFF
CDR3nt: TGTGCCAGCAGCCCGATAACATTCGGAGGCACCGGGGAGCTGTTTTTT

abundance: NA
j_gene: TRBJ1-2
v_gene: TRBV5-6
d_gene: TRBD1
CDR3aa: CASSPPGTGVNYGYTF
CDR3nt: TGTGCCAGCAGCCCCCCCGGGACAGGGGTGAACTATGGCTACACCTTC

abundance: many
j_gene: TRBJ1-1
v_gene: TRBV29-1
d_gene: NA
CDR3aa: CSGNQGLHTEAFF
CDR3nt: TGCAGCGGGAATCAGGGGTTGCACACTGAAGCTTTCTTT

abundance: many
j_gene: TRBJ1-2
v_gene: TRBV12-3/TRBV12-4
d_gene: NA
CDR3aa: CASSPGRDSGHGYTF
CDR3nt: TGTGCCAGCAGCCCCGGACGGGACTCGGGGCACGGCTACACCTTC

abundance: many
j_gene: TRBJ2-5
v_gene: TRBV29-1
d_gene: NA
CDR3aa: CSGGTFQETQYF
CDR3nt: TGCAGCGGGGGGACATTCCAAGAGACCCAGTACTTC

abundance: NA
j_gene: TRBJ2-5
v_gene: TRBV18
d_gene: NA
CDR3aa: CASSGLLQETQYF
CDR3nt: TGTGCCAGCTCTGGACTTCTACAAGAGACCCAGTACTTC

abundance: many
j_gene: TRBJ2-7
v_gene: TRBV7-8
d_gene: TRBD2
CDR3aa: CASSLARGGSYEQYF
CDR3nt: TGTGCCAGCAGCTTAGCGCGGGGGGGCAGTTACGAGCAGTACTTC

abundance: many
j_gene: TRBJ1-1
v_gene: TRBV10-2
d_gene: NA
CDR3aa: CASNYGRVTEAFF
CDR3nt: TGCGCCAGCAATTATGGGAGGGTCACTGAAGCTTTCTTT

abundance: many
j_gene: TRBJ2-1
v_gene: TRBV12-3/TRBV12-4
d_gene: NA
CDR3aa: CASSLQAAYNEQFF
CDR3nt: TGTGCCAGCAGTTTGCAAGCGGCCTACAATGAGCAGTTCTTC

abundance: once
j_gene: TRBJ1-3
v_gene: TRBV28
d_gene: NA
CDR3aa: CATTNGNTIYF
CDR3nt: TGTGCCACCACGAACGGAAACACCATATATTTT

abundance: few
j_gene: TRBJ1-6
v_gene: TRBV6-2/TRBV6-3
d_gene: NA
CDR3aa: CASTPPGDDSPLHF
CDR3nt: TGTGCCAGCACTCCTCCGGGTGATGATTCACCCCTCCACTTT

abundance: many
j_gene: TRBJ2-3
v_gene: TRBV5-1
d_gene: TRBD2
CDR3aa: CASSPAGGSTDTQYF
CDR3nt: TGCGCCAGCAGCCCCGCCGGGGGGAGCACAGATACGCAGTATTTT

abundance: many
j_gene: TRBJ1-2
v_gene: TRBV20-1
d_gene: NA
CDR3aa: CSASLPNYGYTF
CDR3nt: TGCAGTGCTAGTCTGCCTAACTATGGCTACACCTTC

abundance: many
j_gene: TRBJ1-5
v_gene: TRBV10-3
d_gene: TRBD1
CDR3aa: CAIARGQYSNQPQHF
CDR3nt: TGTGCCATCGCCCGGGGACAGTATAGCAATCAGCCCCAGCATTTT

abundance: many
j_gene: TRBJ2-7
v_gene: TRBV20-1
d_gene: TRBD2
CDR3aa: CSARDRLAGFYEQYF
CDR3nt: TGCAGTGCTAGAGATCGTCTAGCGGGTTTCTACGAGCAGTACTTC

abundance: many
j_gene: TRBJ1-4
v_gene: TRBV29-1
d_gene: NA
CDR3aa: CSVVGGYEKLFF
CDR3nt: TGCAGCGTTGTGGGAGGGTATGAAAAACTGTTTTTT